One sample yielded the 28 T cell receptor beta chains listed below, sequenced in a study of blood T cell repertoires in COVID-19. Clones were read by immunoSEQ multiplex PCR, and TCRdb kept only the in-frame ones, dropping some. Of 200,000 to 250,000 clones in the sample, around 91% are singletons; the top ten hold approximately 3.5%. The material sequenced was PBMCs or T cells enriched from blood (not recorded which). The source of these receptors is a woman aged 18-30 years in a cohort exposed to, infected with or recovered from COVID-19 (not recorded which).

This chain uses TRBV20-1 with TRBJ2-7, with 8 bases matching TRBD2. CDR1 and CDR2 from the germline V gene are DFQATT and SNEGSKA (reference sequence). V dropped 3 bases and J dropped 3; count of bases not matched to a gene: 10. There are 15 residues in the CDR3. The CDR3 loop reads CSASTPGGGNYEQYF. DNA of the CDR3: TGCAGTGCTAGTACCCCGGGCGGGGGGAACTACGAGCAGTACTTC.

The rearrangement links TRBV2 to TRBJ2-2, with TRBD2 matching 8 bases. The CDR3 is made up of 16 amino acids. J was trimmed by 4 bases and V by 2 bases; bases with no gene match: 6. Per germline, CDR1 SNHLY and CDR2 FYNNEI. In DNA form, the CDR3 reads TGTGCCAGCAGTGAAACAGCGGGAGTAATCACCGGGGAGCTGTTTTTT. Protein: CASSETAGVITGELFF.

V gene TRBV6-5 combines with J gene TRBJ1-2, with D unresolved. V was trimmed by 4 bases and J by 4 bases, leaving 10 bases between them. The CDR3 extends over 13 amino acids. Germline assignment: CDR1 MNHEY and CDR2 SVGAGI. The CDR3 DNA reads as TGTGCCAGCAGTTCCGACAACATCTATGGCTACACCTTC. Translation: CASSSDNIYGYTF.

The chain recombines TRBV29-1 with TRBJ2-7, with D perhaps TRBD2 (5 bases). The CDR3 runs 13 residues. Germline CDR1 is SQVTM and CDR2 is ANQGSEA. The V end lost 8 bases, the J end lost 6 bases, and 20 bases lay between the germline ends. Here the CDR3 DNA reads TGCAGCTACTCGGACTTATTCGTAAGCGAGCAGTACTTC. Protein sequence: CSYSDLFVSEQYF.

The gene calls are TRBV7-9 and TRBJ2-1; 7 bases are shared with TRBD2. CDR3 length: 15 amino acids. Trimming cost V 5 bases and J 6 bases; bases outside gene matches: 10. CDR1 and CDR2 from the germline V gene are SEHNR and FQNEAQ (reference sequence). In nucleotides, the CDR3 is TGTGCCAGCAGCCCCGCCGGACTAGGGGTCAATGAGCAGTTCTTC. It translates to CASSPAGLGVNEQFF. Looking up the rest from reference TRBV7-9 and TRBJ2-1 gives the full variable domain: DTGVSQNPRHKITKRGQNVTFRCDPISEHNRLYWYRQTLGQGPEFLTYFQNEAQLEKSRLLSDRFSAERPKGSFSTLEIQRTEQGDSAMYLCASSPAGLGVNEQFFGPGTRLTVL.

The chain uses TRBV4-2 and TRBJ1-4; D ambiguous. Germline loops: CDR1 LGHNA, CDR2 YNFKEQ. V lost 2 bases, J lost 2 bases, and 12 bases lay in between. This CDR3 spans 16 amino acids. The CDR3 region is CASSQLIGETNEKLFF. As DNA, the CDR3 is TGTGCCAGCAGCCAACTTATCGGGGAGACTAATGAAAAACTGTTTTTT.

The chain joins TRBV5-1 to TRBJ2-3; TRBD1 is a possible D gene (6 bases). The CDR3 is made up of 17 amino acids. V was cut by 0 bases and J by 5 bases, with 19 bases left in between. CDR1 is SGHRS and CDR2 is YFSETQ in the germline V gene. DNA for the CDR3: TGCGCCAGCAGCTTGGTGGTATGGCAGGGGCGAAGAGATACGCAGTATTTT. It encodes CASSLVVWQGRRDTQYF.

The CDR3 protein is CASSPRQGFYEQYF. The DNA of the CDR3 is TGTGCCAGCAGCCCACGACAGGGTTTCTACGAGCAGTACTTC. The rearrangement joins TRBV7-9 to TRBJ2-7; TRBD1 matches at 7 bases. CDR3 length: 14 residues. Germline V gene lookup returns CDR1 SEHNR and CDR2 FQNEAQ (reference sequence). With 5 bases clipped from V and 3 bases from J, the junction kept 7 bases outside the gene matches.

The chain uses TRBV3-1 (or the pseudogene TRBV3-2) and TRBJ2-2; D not resolved. There are 12 residues in the CDR3. CDR1 and CDR2 (germline): LGHDT, YNNKEL (reference sequence). With 3 bases removed from V and 6 bases from J, the gap between germline ends came to 5 bases. The DNA for the CDR3 is TGTGCCAGCAGCCAGGCAGCCGGGGAGCTGTTTTTT. Protein sequence: CASSQAAGELFF.

The chain recombines TRBV9 with TRBJ2-3; 8 bases are a match to TRBD2. CDR1 is SGDLS and CDR2 is YYNGEE in the germline V gene. The CDR3 loop spans 15 amino acids. V was clipped by 4 bases and J by 2 bases; unmatched bases: 6. The CDR3 bases are TGTGCCAGCAGCCCCCTACTAGCGGCCACAGATACGCAGTATTTT. It yields the protein CASSPLLAATDTQYF. The whole variable domain, filled in from reference TRBV9 and TRBJ2-3, reads DSGVTQTPKHLITATGQRVTLRCSPRSGDLSVYWYQQSLDQGLQFLIQYYNGEERAKGNILERFSAQQFPDLHSELNLSSLELGDSALYFCASSPLLAATDTQYFGPGTRLTVL.

The rearrangement links TRBV7-2 to TRBJ1-1; 7 nucleotides line up with TRBD1. This CDR3 is built from 14 residues. With 1 base clipped from V and 9 bases from J, the junction kept 8 bases outside the gene matches. In germline, CDR1 is SGHTA, CDR2 FQGNSA. CDR3 loop: CASSLGARGGQAFF. The CDR3 nucleotides are TGTGCCAGCAGCTTAGGGGCGCGAGGGGGCCAAGCTTTCTTT. The variable domain in full, with the rest retrieved from reference TRBV7-2 and TRBJ1-1, is GAGVSQSPSNKVTEKGKDVELRCDPISGHTALYWYRQSLGQGLEFLIYFQGNSAPDKSGLPSDRFSAERTGGSVSTLTIQRTQQEDSAVYLCASSLGARGGQAFFGQGTRLTVV.

There are a few counts of this clone. The chain has TRBV9 and TRBJ2-7; 8 nucleotides match TRBD1. CDR1 and CDR2 from the germline V gene are SGDLS and YYNGEE. This CDR3 region has 14 residues. V lost 4 bases, J lost 5 bases, and 8 bases stayed unmatched. CDR3 in DNA: TGTGCCAGCAGCATACAGGGGGGTGCGGACGAGCAGTACTTC. Translated, it gives CASSIQGGADEQYF.

This chain connects TRBV9 to TRBJ1-6, with no clear D. This CDR3 is built from 14 residues. Per the germline V gene, CDR1 is SGDLS and CDR2 is YYNGEE. V lost 0 bases to trimming and J lost 9 bases, with 10 bases between them. The CDR3 protein is CASSVEAPSSPLHF. The CDR3 nucleotides read TGTGCCAGCAGCGTAGAGGCGCCTAGTTCACCCCTCCACTTT.

This sequence joins TRBV21-1 and TRBJ1-3. TRBV21-1 is deemed a pseudogene. The CDR3 spans 16 residues. The CDR3: CASPLPIGSSGNTIYF. The CDR3 DNA follows: TGTGCCAGCCCTCTTCCCATCGGGAGCTCTGGAAACACCATATATTTT.

The V call is TRBV24-1, the J call TRBJ2-5, with 7 positions matching TRBD2. This CDR3 is 15 amino acids long. With 3 bases clipped from V and 7 bases from J, the junction kept 10 bases outside the gene matches. Per the germline V gene, CDR1 is KGHDR and CDR2 is SFDVKD. In DNA form, the CDR3 reads TGTGCCACCAGTGATCCCGGGACTAACCCCGGGACCCAGTACTTC. It yields the protein CATSDPGTNPGTQYF.

The chain uses TRBV3-1 (or the pseudogene TRBV3-2) and TRBJ2-5, with 7 nucleotides matching TRBD2. V was pared by 7 bases and J by 1 base, with 6 bases of the junction left unmatched. Germline CDR1 reads LGHDT; CDR2 reads YNNKEL (reference sequence). This CDR3 contains 14 residues. CDR3 loop: CASNTPGGQETQYF. The CDR3 nucleotides are TGTGCCAGCAACACACCGGGGGGCCAAGAGACCCAGTACTTC.

A word on this clone: One junction end does not reproduce the germline sequence, and a read error may be involved. The chain combines TRBV11-3 with TRBJ2-5, with 12 bases aligning to TRBD2. The CDR3 spans 15 residues. The germline gives CDR1 SGHNT, CDR2 YENEEA. The CDR3: CASSLEGLAGETQYF. The DNA of the CDR3 is TGTGCCAGCAGCCTAGAGGGACTAGCGGGAGAGACCCAGTACTTC.

In its sample, this clone was seen once. The CDR3 nucleotides are TGTGCCAGTAGTAACGAGATAGGGGCATCCGACGAGCAGTACTTC. It yields the protein CASSNEIGASDEQYF. The chain employs TRBV19 and TRBJ2-7, with D maybe TRBD1 (5 bases). V was clipped by 4 bases and J by 5 bases, with 18 bases between them. There are 15 residues in the CDR3. Germline-derived CDR1 and CDR2 are LNHDA and SQIVND (reference sequence).

The CDR3 region is CASSPTDRGTPYEQYF. The CDR3 DNA is TGCGCCAGCAGCCCCACCGACAGGGGAACACCCTACGAGCAGTACTTC. This rearrangement joins TRBV5-1 to TRBJ2-7, with TRBD1 identical over 8 bases. CDR1 and CDR2 from the germline V gene are SGHRS and YFSETQ. Trimming at V came to 4 bases and at J to 2 bases, leaving 11 bases not matched to a gene. The CDR3 is made up of 16 amino acids.

The chain is built from TRBV13 and TRBJ2-7; 10 bases fit TRBD2. V was clipped by 3 bases and J by 2 bases; unmatched bases: 7. There are 16 residues in the CDR3. Germline lookup yields CDR1 PRHDT and CDR2 FYEKMQ (reference sequence). The CDR3 nucleotides read TGTGCCAGCAGCTTCTTGGTAGCGGGAGGCCCCTACGAGCAGTACTTC. Amino acids: CASSFLVAGGPYEQYF.

The sample holds one count of this clone. This chain connects TRBV19 to TRBJ1-3, with 7 bases fitting TRBD1. CDR1 and CDR2 (germline): LNHDA, SQIVND (reference sequence). The CDR3 is 15 residues long. Trimming at V came to 9 bases and at J to 0 bases, leaving 8 bases not matched to a gene. DNA of the CDR3: TGTGCCAGCTCACAGGGGACTAGCTCTGGAAACACCATATATTTT. The encoded protein is CASSQGTSSGNTIYF.

The chain employs TRBV7-9 and TRBJ2-1; D not certain. Germline V gene sequence: CDR1 SEHNR, CDR2 FQNEAQ (reference sequence). This CDR3 spans 14 amino acids. The germline V and J ends were trimmed by 5 bases and 0 bases, with 8 bases remaining between them. CDR3 coding DNA: TGTGCCAGCAGCCCGGTTGGCTCCTACAATGAGCAGTTCTTC. It specifies CASSPVGSYNEQFF.

The V call is TRBV6-5, the J call TRBJ1-1; D is undetermined. CDR1 and CDR2 from the germline V gene are MNHEY and SVGAGI. This CDR3 comprises 13 residues. Deletions cut 8 bases from V and 5 bases from J, with 15 bases between. The CDR3 reads CASLLGVGTEAFF. In DNA, the CDR3 is TGTGCCAGCCTGCTCGGCGTCGGGACTGAAGCTTTCTTT.

This rearrangement joins TRBV19 to TRBJ1-3; no firm D call. CDR1 is LNHDA, CDR2 SQIVND, per germline (reference sequence). The CDR3 has 14 residues. Trimming shortened V by 5 bases and J by 4 bases, and 12 bases separated the two germline ends. The CDR3 protein is CASSPSAAGNTIYF. DNA of the CDR3: TGTGCCAGTAGTCCCTCGGCGGCGGGAAACACCATATATTTT.

CDR3 nucleotides: TGTGCCAGCAGCCCCGTGGAGCGGGGGGGCCCGAACATTCAGTACTTC. Translated, it gives CASSPVERGGPNIQYF. The V call is TRBV3-1 (or the pseudogene TRBV3-2), the J call TRBJ2-4; 10 bases fit TRBD2. The CDR3 runs to 16 residues. Germline-derived CDR1 and CDR2 are LGHDT and YNNKEL (reference sequence). The V and J ends lost 4 bases and 7 bases, in that order; junction bases with no gene match: 10.

A single count supports this clone. The DNA of the CDR3 is TGTGCCAGCAGTGAGGAGCGCGAGACCCAGTACTTC. As protein: CASSEERETQYF. The chain uses TRBV2 and TRBJ2-5; D remains unclear. Per the germline V gene, CDR1 is SNHLY and CDR2 is FYNNEI. V lost 3 bases, J lost 5 bases, and 7 bases lay in between. The CDR3 runs 12 residues.

The chain is built from TRBV6-5 and TRBJ1-2; possibly TRBD1 for D (6 bases). Germline CDR1 and CDR2: MNHEY and SVGAGI. Deletions cut 6 bases from V and 4 bases from J, with 12 bases between. CDR3 length: 13 amino acids. CDR3 sequence reads: CASSPRGTYGYTF. CDR3 sequence (DNA): TGTGCCAGCAGCCCGAGGGGGACCTATGGCTACACCTTC.

The chain employs TRBV14 and TRBJ1-1; D not resolved. Per germline, CDR1 SGHDN and CDR2 FVKESK. CDR3 length: 15 amino acids. V was pared by 2 bases and J by 2 bases, with 12 bases between. The CDR3 coding sequence is TGTGCCAGCAGCCAACTTCCCACACGAAACACTGAAGCTTTCTTT. Translating gives CASSQLPTRNTEAFF.